The 32 T cell receptor beta chains reported below all come from one sample, sequenced in a study of vaccination effects on CD4 cells after COVID-19. Generated by immunoSEQ multiplex PCR, the TCRdb table keeps only in-frame clones and is missing some. The sample records 45,000 to 60,000 clones, roughly 70% being singletons. Following culture for approximately ten days, CD4+ T cells were isolated. Each participant received a vaccine that was either BNT162b2 or mRNA-1273, given as two doses. Their antigens remain unidentified. This specimen consisted of CD4+ T cells from PBMCs cultured without peptide, obtained after COVID-19 vaccination. Receptors were obtained from a human donor who received a COVID-19 vaccine.

The rearrangement links TRBV7-2 to TRBJ2-3; the D is unclear. CDR1 SGHTA and CDR2 FQGNSA come from the germline V gene. The V end was cut by 2 bases, the J end by 6 bases, with 6 bases between. This CDR3 region has 12 residues. The CDR3 spells CASSLYSDTQYF. In DNA form, the CDR3 reads TGTGCCAGCAGCTTATACTCGGATACGCAGTATTTT. Based on the CDR3 plus reference TRBV7-2 and TRBJ2-3, the full variable domain is GAGVSQSPSNKVTEKGKDVELRCDPISGHTALYWYRQSLGQGLEFLIYFQGNSAPDKSGLPSDRFSAERTGGSVSTLTIQRTQQEDSAVYLCASSLYSDTQYFGPGTRLTVL.

This chain connects TRBV5-1 to TRBJ2-1; 9 positions agree with TRBD2. This CDR3 is built from 17 residues. V gave up 0 bases and J gave up 7 bases; unmatched junction bases: 11. Germline V CDR1 and CDR2: SGHRS, YFSETQ. CDR3 amino acids: CASSLAAERGVRNEQFF. DNA for the CDR3: TGCGCCAGCAGCTTGGCCGCTGAGCGGGGGGTTCGTAATGAGCAGTTCTTC.

The rearrangement links TRBV6-5 to TRBJ1-2; 7 bases match TRBD1. J was trimmed by 2 bases and V by 7 bases; bases with no gene match: 7. Looked up from germline, CDR1 is MNHEY and CDR2 is SVGAGI. This CDR3 comprises 14 residues. CDR3 in DNA: TGTGCCAGCACTCACACAGGGGTCAACTATGGCTACACCTTC. This gives the protein CASTHTGVNYGYTF.

The chain recombines TRBV19 with TRBJ1-1; D not certain. CDR3 length: 13 residues. Germline CDR1 reads LNHDA; CDR2 reads SQIVND (reference sequence). Trimming shortened V by 7 bases and J by 1 base, and 10 bases separated the two germline ends. CDR3 loop: CASKRQPNTEAFF. CDR3 nucleotide sequence: TGTGCCAGTAAACGGCAGCCGAACACTGAAGCTTTCTTT. Combining the CDR3 with reference TRBV19 and TRBJ1-1 gives the whole variable domain DGGITQSPKYLFRKEGQNVTLSCEQNLNHDAMYWYRQDPGQGLRLIYYSQIVNDFQKGDIAEGYSVSREKKESFPLTVTSAQKNPTAFYLCASKRQPNTEAFFGQGTRLTVV.

DNA for the CDR3: TGCAGCGTTAACGTGGGCGGGGTCGACAAAAACATTCAGTACTTC. Protein sequence: CSVNVGGVDKNIQYF. The chain is built from TRBV29-1 and TRBJ2-4, with D maybe TRBD2 (6 bases). The CDR3 extends over 15 amino acids. Looked up from germline, CDR1 is SQVTM and CDR2 is ANQGSEA. V lost 5 bases to trimming and J lost 3 bases, with 17 bases between them.

The chain couples TRBV15 to TRBJ2-5; tentatively, D is TRBD1 or TRBD2 (5 bases each). V lost 6 bases to trimming and J lost 4 bases, with 12 bases between them. Germline V gene data show CDR1 as LNHNV and CDR2 as YYDKDF (reference sequence). The CDR3 is 13 amino acids. The CDR3 sequence is CATSLVGVETQYF. In DNA form, the CDR3 reads TGTGCCACCAGTCTTGTGGGGGTAGAGACCCAGTACTTC.

This clone has more than one count but fewer than ten. The chain combines TRBV3-1 (or the pseudogene TRBV3-2) with TRBJ1-3; D ambiguous. The V gene lost 0 bases and the J gene lost 0 bases, with 9 bases spanning the gap. Germline V CDR1 and CDR2: LGHDT, YNNKEL (reference sequence). The CDR3 has 16 residues. The CDR3 is CASSQEELLSGNTIYF. In DNA form, the CDR3 reads TGTGCCAGCAGCCAAGAGGAGTTACTCTCTGGAAACACCATATATTTT.

The CDR3 protein is CAIRELGEQYF. As DNA, the CDR3 is TGTGCCATCCGGGAGTTAGGCGAGCAGTACTTC. J is TRBJ2-7 and V is TRBV10-3; D might be TRBD2 (6 bases). Germline CDR1 reads ENHRY; CDR2 reads SYGVKD. The CDR3 is 11 amino acids. V shed 8 bases and J shed 6 bases, with 11 bases lying between them.

This chain connects TRBV19 to TRBJ2-3; TRBD2 matches 11 bases. The CDR3 has 16 residues. In germline, CDR1 is LNHDA, CDR2 SQIVND (reference sequence). The junction had 9 bases not matched to a gene; V was cut back by 5 bases and J by 5 bases. For the CDR3, the DNA is TGTGCCAGTAGTCTCCCGACTAGCGGGGTTAGAGATACGCAGTATTTT. This codes for CASSLPTSGVRDTQYF.

The gene calls are TRBV11-2 and TRBJ1-2, with D possibly being TRBD1 (5 bases). V gave up 3 bases and J gave up 6 bases, with 11 bases separating them. Per germline, CDR1 SGHAT and CDR2 FQNNGV. The CDR3 is made up of 13 amino acids. The chain's CDR3 is CASSLTVFNGYTF. CDR3 nucleotide sequence: TGTGCCAGCAGCTTGACAGTCTTTAATGGCTACACCTTC.

This clone was counted a few times. This chain uses TRBV7-8 with TRBJ1-1; a weak D match, TRBD1 (6 bases). Trimming removed 1 base at V and 1 base at J, with 7 bases between. The CDR3 extends over 14 amino acids. Germline V gives CDR1 SGHVS, CDR2 FQNEAQ. The chain's CDR3 is CASSLGTANTEAFF. DNA for the CDR3: TGTGCCAGCAGCTTAGGGACAGCGAACACTGAAGCTTTCTTT.

The V call is TRBV7-9, the J call TRBJ2-7, with D possibly matching TRBD2 (7 bases). The CDR3 sequence is 14 residues long. The germline V and J ends were trimmed by 1 base and 5 bases, with 12 bases remaining between them. CDR1 is SEHNR and CDR2 is FQNEAQ in the germline V gene (reference sequence). The chain's CDR3 is CASSLGRGQHEQYF. CDR3 in DNA: TGTGCCAGCAGCTTAGGGCGGGGGCAACACGAGCAGTACTTC.

This chain links TRBV5-1 with TRBJ2-5, with 7 nucleotides matching TRBD2. The CDR3 consists of 15 residues. Germline trimming cut 0 bases from V and 5 bases from J; bases unmatched to any gene: 7. Germline values: CDR1 SGHRS, CDR2 YFSETQ. In DNA, the CDR3 is TGCGCCAGCAGCTTGGCGGGTCAGGGAGGGGAGACCCAGTACTTC. As protein: CASSLAGQGGETQYF.

The chain employs TRBV9 and TRBJ2-3; 7 nucleotides align to TRBD2. Unmatched junction bases numbered 10, after V lost 3 bases and J lost 3 bases. This CDR3 is built from 16 residues. Germline V CDR1 and CDR2: SGDLS, YYNGEE. This CDR3 is CASSDRAGDVTDTQYF. CDR3 coding DNA: TGTGCCAGCAGCGATCGGGCGGGAGACGTTACAGATACGCAGTATTTT.

The chain carries TRBV6-5 and TRBJ1-4, with D hard to call. V lost 7 bases, J lost 7 bases, and 13 bases lay in between. CDR1 and CDR2 from the germline V gene are MNHEY and SVGAGI. There are 13 residues in the CDR3. CDR3 loop: CASIAPQVEKLFF. DNA of the CDR3: TGTGCCAGCATAGCGCCGCAGGTTGAAAAACTGTTTTTT.

The chain is built from TRBV7-6 and TRBJ1-1; D call uncertain. This CDR3 is built from 14 residues. Per germline, CDR1 SGHVS and CDR2 FNYEAQ. Trimming took 2 bases from V and 2 from J, leaving 9 bases between them. The CDR3 here is CASSLLGRNTEAFF. The CDR3 DNA reads as TGTGCCAGCAGCTTACTCGGGCGAAACACTGAAGCTTTCTTT.

The chain couples TRBV30 to TRBJ2-3; 9 bases fit TRBD2. This CDR3 is built from 16 residues. Looked up from germline, CDR1 is GTSNPN and CDR2 is SVGIG (reference sequence). The J segment lost 4 bases and the V segment lost 4 bases, leaving 12 bases of the junction unmatched. The CDR3 reads CAWTPGTRGGADTQYF. The CDR3 coding sequence is TGTGCCTGGACCCCAGGAACGCGGGGGGGCGCAGATACGCAGTATTTT.

The gene calls are TRBV11-2 and TRBJ1-2; no clear D. V lost 0 bases and J lost 2, with 10 bases in between. The CDR3 is 15 residues long. The V gene's germline CDR1 is SGHAT and CDR2 FQNNGV. CDR3 DNA sequence: TGTGCCAGCAGCTTAGAAGGGATCGGCAACTATGGCTACACCTTC. Translated: CASSLEGIGNYGYTF.

The rearrangement links TRBV29-1 to TRBJ1-2; tentatively, D is TRBD1 (5 bases). CDR3 length: 14 residues. Between the trimmed V and J ends, which lost 2 bases and 5 bases, there was a span of 15 bases. Germline CDR1 reads SQVTM; CDR2 reads ANQGSEA. CDR3 nucleotide sequence: TGCAGCGTTGAACTAGGCACGGGGGGTTATGGCTACACCTTC. It is translated as CSVELGTGGYGYTF.

The rearrangement joins TRBV30 to TRBJ1-6; a possible D gene is TRBD1 (5 bases). Per germline, CDR1 GTSNPN and CDR2 SVGIG (reference sequence). The CDR3 consists of 13 residues. This CDR3 is CAGQAGGESPLHF. The DNA of the CDR3 is TGTGCTGGACAAGCGGGAGGTGAATCACCCCTCCACTTT.

The chain joins TRBV18 to TRBJ2-7; the match to TRBD1 covers 7 bases. There are 15 residues in the CDR3. The ends lost 6 bases at V and 4 bases at J; junction bases unmatched: 12. The germline gives CDR1 KGHSH, CDR2 LQKENI. The CDR3 here is CASSLGTDRKYEQYF. The CDR3 DNA is TGTGCCAGCTCCCTCGGGACAGATAGAAAATACGAGCAGTACTTC.

This clone has only one observation. This chain links TRBV9 with TRBJ2-7; tentatively, D is TRBD1 or TRBD2 (5 bases each). This CDR3 contains 14 residues. Germline V gene lookup returns CDR1 SGDLS and CDR2 YYNGEE. Trimming removed 3 bases from V and 3 bases from J, with 13 bases in between. Here the CDR3 DNA reads TGTGCCAGCAGCGCCGGGACGGGATTCTACGAGCAGTACTTC. This translates into CASSAGTGFYEQYF.

The V and J genes are TRBV19 and TRBJ2-1, with D hard to call. Germline V gene sequence: CDR1 LNHDA, CDR2 SQIVND (reference sequence). Trimming took 6 bases from V and 3 from J, leaving 6 bases between them. The CDR3 spans 12 residues. CDR3 bases: TGTGCCAGTAGGTCGGGCTACAATGAGCAGTTCTTC. It is translated as CASRSGYNEQFF.

This clone was seen only a few times. The chain links TRBV27 to TRBJ2-7, with D uncertain. Germline V gene data show CDR1 as MNHEY and CDR2 as SMNVEV (reference sequence). The length of the CDR3 is 14 residues. The germline V and J ends were trimmed by 3 bases and 1 base, with 10 bases remaining between them. In nucleotides, the CDR3 is TGTGCCAGCAGTTTGATGTTAGCTTCCTACGAGCAGTACTTC. It yields the protein CASSLMLASYEQYF.

V gene TRBV9 combines with J gene TRBJ2-2, with D hard to call. From germline, CDR1 is SGDLS and CDR2 YYNGEE. This CDR3 is 11 amino acids long. The V gene lost 0 bases and the J gene lost 6 bases, with 0 bases spanning the gap. CDR3 amino acids: CASSVAGELFF. DNA for the CDR3: TGTGCCAGCAGCGTAGCCGGGGAGCTGTTTTTT.

The chain combines TRBV5-1 with TRBJ2-5, with D uncertain. The CDR3 totals 13 residues. The germline V and J ends were trimmed by 4 bases and 4 bases, with 11 bases remaining between them. Germline V gene lookup returns CDR1 SGHRS and CDR2 YFSETQ. CDR3 sequence: CASSARMIETQYF. CDR3 DNA sequence: TGCGCCAGCAGCGCGAGAATGATAGAGACCCAGTACTTC.

In regard to this clone: This could be a read error, since a much larger clone is one nucleotide away. This specimen includes other DNA sequences encoding the same CDR3. The chain combines TRBV2 with TRBJ2-7; D is undetermined. Trimming left V 6 bases short and J 0 bases short, with 3 bases between. The CDR3 runs 11 residues. CDR1 and CDR2 (germline): SNHLY, FYNNEI. CDR3 in amino acids: CASSGSYEQYF. CDR3 coding DNA: TGTGCCAGCAGCGGCTCCTACGAGCAGTACTTC.

This clone was seen just once. This chain links TRBV20-1 with TRBJ1-1, with D possibly TRBD1 on 6 matching bases. The CDR3 runs 11 residues. Germline V gives CDR1 DFQATT, CDR2 SNEGSKA (reference sequence). Here the CDR3 DNA reads TGCACCTTATACAGGGCCCCTGAAGCTTTCTTT. It encodes CTLYRAPEAFF.

This clone was observed a handful of times. This chain uses TRBV28 with TRBJ1-2, with D perhaps TRBD1 (5 bases). Germline V CDR1 and CDR2: MDHEN, SYDVKM. Deletions cut 6 bases from V and 0 bases from J, with 14 bases between. The CDR3 runs to 15 residues. The CDR3 protein is CASRRGRTSNYGYTF. Written as DNA, the CDR3 is TGTGCCAGCAGACGGGGGAGGACTTCTAACTATGGCTACACCTTC.

The chain couples TRBV6-5 to TRBJ2-7, with 14 bases identical to TRBD2. This CDR3 is built from 16 residues. The V gene's germline CDR1 is MNHEY and CDR2 SVGAGI. The J segment lost 5 bases and the V segment lost 4 bases, leaving 7 bases of the junction unmatched. DNA for the CDR3: TGTGCCAGCAGTTCACAGACTAGCGGGGGGGCCCACGAGCAGTACTTC. This codes for CASSSQTSGGAHEQYF.

This chain uses TRBV6-5 with TRBJ2-7, with D tentatively TRBD1 or TRBD2 (5 bases each). This CDR3 spans 13 amino acids. Germline CDR1 is MNHEY and CDR2 is SVGAGI. V was clipped by 8 bases and J by 0 bases, with 11 bases between them. In DNA, the CDR3 is TGTGCCAGCTTGGGGACGACCTCCTACGAGCAGTACTTC. Residues: CASLGTTSYEQYF.

The chain is built from TRBV9 and TRBJ2-5; 11 bases agree with TRBD2. The junction had 10 bases not matched to a gene; V was cut back by 1 base and J by 5 bases. This CDR3 comprises 17 residues. Germline CDR1 reads SGDLS; CDR2 reads YYNGEE. This CDR3 reads CASSVLPIAGGAETQYF. The CDR3 DNA follows: TGTGCCAGCAGCGTACTTCCCATAGCGGGGGGGGCCGAGACCCAGTACTTC.